Below, one T cell receptor (beta chain) is given with its context. This sample stems from a study of blood T cell repertoires in COVID-19. As for the study in general: Samples of COVID-19 (acute and convalescent) were obtained from the United States, Italy and Spain. PBMCs, B-cell-depleted T cells, or T cells were the source of the cDNA or gDNA that made up the material.

Per the original methods: The assay estimated nucleated cells by amplifying reference gene primers. Clones were read by immunoSEQ multiplex PCR, and TCRdb kept only the in-frame ones, dropping some. V, J and clone size were drawn from that table, and D and trimming were deduced from the DNA. The table has 130,000 or so clones, 85% to 90% seen once. Germline CDR1 SGHRS, CDR2 YFSETQ. The CDR3 covers 15 residues. V lost 4 bases, J lost 4 bases, and 4 bases stayed unmatched. The clonotype comes from a woman in her fifties or sixties with acute or convalescent COVID-19. This chain joins TRBV5-1 and TRBJ2-3; 12 bases fit TRBD1. Sequencing was done on a sample of peripheral blood. CDR3 protein: CASSKGQGAADTQYF. The CDR3, as DNA: TGCGCCAGCAGCAAGGGACAGGGGGCTGCAGATACGCAGTATTTT.